Listed below are T cell receptor beta chains from one sample, sequenced in a study of CD8+ T cells in alopecia areata. Generated by immunoSEQ multiplex PCR, the TCRdb table keeps only in-frame clones and is missing some. The sample has approximately 170,000 clones; approximately 60% are singletons. The input for sequencing was CD4+ T cells sorted from blood, taken at week 24, from a patient treated with tofacitinib. These receptors originate from a human donor with alopecia areata. Both conserved end residues are part of each CDR3. The D gene is left open where the match is weak. Clone size, where shown, is once, few, many, or a class for clones that have expanded.

CDR3	DNA	V	D	size	J
CAWSVSADKAFF	TGTGCCTGGAGTGTATCTGCGGACAAAGCTTTCTTT	TRBV30	-	-	TRBJ1-1
CASSYSDNTYEQYF	TGTGCCAGCAGTTACTCGGATAACACCTACGAGCAGTACTTC	TRBV6-5	-	-	TRBJ2-7
CASSLSAGYNQPQHF	TGTGCCAGCAGTTTATCAGCAGGGTACAATCAGCCCCAGCATTTT	TRBV28	-	few	TRBJ1-5
CASSYDRSGANVLTF	TGCGCCAGCAGCTATGACAGGTCTGGGGCCAACGTCCTGACTTTC	TRBV5-1	-	-	TRBJ2-6
CASSMTGDVYNEQFF	TGTGCCAGTAGTATGACTGGAGACGTCTACAATGAGCAGTTCTTC	TRBV19	-	-	TRBJ2-1
CASRKDGNYGYTF	TGTGCCAGCAGGAAAGATGGGAACTATGGCTACACCTTC	TRBV27	-	-	TRBJ1-2
CSVYREKLFF	TGCAGCGTATACCGGGAAAAACTGTTTTTT	TRBV29-1	-	few	TRBJ1-4
CAFDRARGNTEAFF	TGTGCCTTTGACAGGGCCAGGGGGAACACTGAAGCTTTCTTT	TRBV30	TRBD1	-	TRBJ1-1
CASSIRPTGINQPQHF	TGTGCCAGTAGTATTCGACCGACAGGGATCAATCAGCCCCAGCATTTT	TRBV19	TRBD1	few	TRBJ1-5
CASSIAGNPQETQYF	TGTGCCAGCAGTATCGCAGGGAACCCCCAAGAGACCCAGTACTTC	TRBV2	-	few	TRBJ2-5
CASRTSGPSTDTQYF	TGCGCCAGCCGGACTAGCGGACCTAGCACAGATACGCAGTATTTT	TRBV5-1	TRBD2	-	TRBJ2-3
CASSSGLAANNEQFF	TGTGCCAGCAGTTCTGGACTAGCGGCCAACAATGAGCAGTTCTTC	TRBV27	TRBD2	-	TRBJ2-1
CASSTGGSYNSPLHF	TGTGCCAGTAGTACAGGGGGCTCCTATAATTCACCCCTCCACTTT	TRBV19	TRBD1	-	TRBJ1-6
CASSPWGFYDGSSYQDQPQHF	TGTGCCAGCTCTCCTTGGGGGTTTTATGATGGAAGTTCTTACCAGGATCAGCCCCAGCATTTT	TRBV18	-	few	TRBJ1-5
CASSFSSYEQYF	TGTGCCAGCAGCTTCAGCTCCTACGAGCAGTACTTC	TRBV13	-	-	TRBJ2-7
CASRSGGWETQYF	TGTGCCAGCAGAAGTGGGGGTTGGGAGACCCAGTACTTC	TRBV6-1	-	-	TRBJ2-5
CASSLQNNQPQHF	TGTGCCAGCAGCTTGCAGAACAATCAGCCCCAGCATTTT	TRBV5-8	-	few	TRBJ1-5
CASSQERGQVGSNQPQHF	TGCGCCAGCAGCCAAGAAAGGGGACAGGTCGGGTCCAATCAGCCCCAGCATTTT	TRBV4-1	TRBD1	-	TRBJ1-5
CASSLASGGDTGELFF	TGCGCCAGCAGCTTGGCCAGTGGAGGGGACACCGGGGAGCTGTTTTTT	TRBV5-1	-	few	TRBJ2-2
CAWGASETQYF	TGTGCCTGGGGGGCCTCGGAGACCCAGTACTTC	TRBV30	-	-	TRBJ2-5
CAITTTSGDPYF	TGTGCCATCACTACGACTAGCGGGGATCCGTATTTT	TRBV10-3	TRBD2	few	TRBJ2-3
CASTKDRLDEQFF	TGCGCCAGCACCAAGGACAGGCTCGATGAGCAGTTCTTC	TRBV5-1	TRBD1	-	TRBJ2-1
CASSFRTVHTGELFF	TGCGCCAGCAGCTTTCGGACAGTGCACACCGGGGAGCTGTTTTTT	TRBV5-1	-	once	TRBJ2-2
CASSYGTERRETQYF	TGTGCCAGCAGTTACGGGACAGAAAGGCGGGAGACCCAGTACTTC	TRBV6-5	TRBD1	few	TRBJ2-5
CAISRDREQFF	TGTGCCATCAGTCGGGACAGGGAGCAGTTCTTC	TRBV10-3	TRBD1	-	TRBJ2-1
CATRTGPYEQYF	TGTGCCACCCGGACAGGACCCTACGAGCAGTACTTC	TRBV6-5	TRBD1	-	TRBJ2-7
CASSPPGQLSYEQYF	TGTGCCAGCTCACCACCGGGACAGCTCTCCTACGAGCAGTACTTC	TRBV18	TRBD1	-	TRBJ2-7
CAWSVDDGGTQYF	TGTGCCTGGAGTGTAGACGACGGCGGGACCCAGTACTTC	TRBV30	-	-	TRBJ2-5
CASSLAQGHMNTEAFF	TGTGCCAGCTCATTAGCACAGGGTCATATGAACACTGAAGCTTTCTTT	TRBV18	-	-	TRBJ1-1
CASSLGPWQETQYF	TGCGCCAGCAGCTTGGGCCCCTGGCAAGAGACCCAGTACTTC	TRBV5-1	-	few	TRBJ2-5
CAWSLVLWNTIYF	TGTGCCTGGAGTCTTGTCTTATGGAACACCATATATTTT	TRBV30	-	once	TRBJ1-3
CAWSQDLSNQPQHF	TGTGCCTGGAGCCAGGACCTTAGCAATCAGCCCCAGCATTTT	TRBV30	-	-	TRBJ1-5
CASSQGGSWAAFF	TGTGCCAGCAGCCAAGGGGGGTCGTGGGCGGCTTTCTTT	TRBV14	-	medium-sized	TRBJ1-1
CASSLGQGAYEQYF	TGTGCCAGCAGCTTAGGACAGGGGGCCTACGAGCAGTACTTC	TRBV7-9	TRBD1	-	TRBJ2-7
CASTRTANTGELFF	TGTGCCAGCACGAGGACAGCGAACACCGGGGAGCTGTTTTTT	TRBV7-2	-	once	TRBJ2-2
CASKGDGYGYTF	TGTGCCAGCAAGGGGGACGGCTATGGCTACACCTTC	TRBV2	-	-	TRBJ1-2
CASISNSGNTIYF	TGTGCCAGTATCTCAAACTCTGGAAACACCATATATTTT	TRBV19	-	-	TRBJ1-3
CASSALTNTEAFF	TGTGCCAGCAGCGCGCTAACGAACACTGAAGCTTTCTTT	TRBV9	-	few	TRBJ1-1
CASSGLDPNNEQFF	TGTGCCAGCAGTGGGCTAGACCCCAACAATGAGCAGTTCTTC	TRBV6-1	-	-	TRBJ2-1
CASSLLSGYEQFF	TGTGCCAGCAGCTTGCTCTCGGGCTATGAGCAGTTCTTC	TRBV7-2	-	once	TRBJ2-1
CASSGGQGYGSPLHF	TGTGCCAGCAGTGGTGGACAGGGGTATGGTTCACCCCTCCACTTT	TRBV2	TRBD1	-	TRBJ1-6
CSVRDRSYNEQFF	TGCAGCGTTAGGGACAGGTCCTACAATGAGCAGTTCTTC	TRBV29-1	TRBD1	-	TRBJ2-1
CASSLGSTYEQYF	TGTGCCAGCAGCTTGGGCTCTACCTACGAGCAGTACTTC	TRBV5-6	-	-	TRBJ2-7
CAWSYRGSQVNNSPLHF	TGTGCCTGGAGCTACCGGGGCAGCCAGGTTAATAATTCACCCCTCCACTTT	TRBV30	-	-	TRBJ1-6
CASSHGQGATDTQYF	TGTGCCAGCAGCCATGGACAGGGGGCAACAGATACGCAGTATTTT	TRBV6-5	TRBD1	once	TRBJ2-3
CSVDGGTGDYNEQFF	TGCAGCGTTGATGGAGGGACAGGGGACTACAATGAGCAGTTCTTC	TRBV29-1	TRBD1	-	TRBJ2-1
CASNLQENNSPLHF	TGTGCCAGCAACTTACAGGAGAATAATTCACCCCTCCACTTT	TRBV5-4	-	-	TRBJ1-6
CASSQSSGTYEQYF	TGCGCCAGCAGTCAATCGAGCGGGACCTACGAGCAGTACTTC	TRBV23-1	TRBD2	few	TRBJ2-7
CASSLDRGYTEAFF	TGTGCCAGCAGCTTAGATCGGGGGTACACTGAAGCTTTCTTT	TRBV7-2	-	-	TRBJ1-1
CASSTGQLNTEAFF	TGCGCCAGCAGCACCGGACAGTTGAACACTGAAGCTTTCTTT	TRBV5-1	-	-	TRBJ1-1